The clone carrying this T cell receptor beta chain occurred many times. V lost 0 bases and J lost 4, with 6 bases in between. The germline V gene has CDR1 SGHTA and CDR2 FQGNSA. This CDR3 region has 14 residues. TCR beta CDR3 regions were amplified from RNA transcripts. First-round RT-PCR with HTBI primers amplified the TCR CDR3 region. A single record per CDR3 protein comes from TCRdb applying MiXCR to the multiplex PCR reads. The table includes roughly 170,000 distinct CDR3 sequences, about a sixth detected once. These data come from a study of T cells in Graves' hyperthyroidism and ophthalmopathy. The chain uses TRBV7-2 and TRBJ2-2; the D is unclear. The sequence derives from a woman in her fifties or sixties with Graves' hyperthyroidism. Sequenced: blood. The CDR3 here is CASSLALGTGELFF. CDR3 nucleotides: TGTGCCAGCAGCTTAGCGCTGGGCACCGGGGAGCTGTTTTTT.